This is a list of T cell receptor beta chains from one sample in a study of regulatory T cells in long-lasting Graves disease. Each CDR3 protein is one row after TCRdb ran MiXCR on the multiplex PCR reads. The sample includes about 320,000 distinct CDR3 sequences, under 20% of them seen just once. The source was peripheral blood mononuclear cells (PBMCs), collected at new diagnosis, from a patient treated with antithyroid drugs. These receptors were obtained from a female donor with Graves disease. Each CDR3 is given with its conserved first and last residue. The order of the fields is V gene, J gene, D gene, clone size, CDR3 protein, CDR3 DNA. The D gene is left open where the match is weak. Clone size appears in some rows only: once, few, many, or a class for an expanded clone.

>TRBV2|TRBJ2-5|TRBD2|many
CASRRTSGVYQETQYF
TGTGCCAGCAGGCGGACTAGCGGGGTGTACCAAGAGACCCAGTACTTC
>TRBV18|TRBJ2-7|NA|NA
CASSAYTSYEQYF
TGTGCCAGCTCAGCGTACACCTCCTACGAGCAGTACTTC
>TRBV12-3/TRBV12-4|TRBJ2-7|TRBD1|many
CASTQGASYEQYF
TGTGCCAGCACTCAGGGGGCCAGTTACGAGCAGTACTTC
>TRBV7-8|TRBJ1-2|NA|once
CASSLDGITNYGYTF
TGTGCCAGCAGCTTAGACGGAATTACTAACTATGGCTACACCTTC
>TRBV19|TRBJ2-5|NA|many
CASSIAGGETQYF
TGTGCCAGTAGTATAGCGGGTGGGGAGACCCAGTACTTC
>TRBV20-1|TRBJ2-5|TRBD2|few
CSASAGGETQYF
TGCAGTGCCAGTGCCGGGGGGGAGACCCAGTACTTC
>TRBV13|TRBJ2-3|NA|many
CASSLRQELTTDTQYF
TGTGCCAGCAGCTTAAGACAGGAGTTGACCACAGATACGCAGTATTTT
>TRBV5-1|TRBJ1-6|TRBD1|many
CASSETLQGSSYNSPLHF
TGCGCCAGCAGCGAGACCCTACAGGGGAGCTCCTATAATTCACCCCTCCACTTT
>TRBV7-9|TRBJ2-1|TRBD2|many
CASSSPTSGRADEQFF
TGTGCCAGCAGCAGCCCCACTAGCGGGAGAGCAGATGAGCAGTTCTTC
>TRBV7-6|TRBJ2-1|TRBD1|many
CASSSNSGQTAYEQFF
TGTGCCAGCAGCTCAAATTCGGGACAGACTGCATATGAGCAGTTCTTC
>TRBV5-4|TRBJ2-1|TRBD2|few
CASSPPGLASNNEQFF
TGTGCCAGCAGCCCACCGGGACTAGCGTCGAACAATGAGCAGTTCTTC
>TRBV30|TRBJ2-7|NA|NA
CAWSGVYEQYF
TGTGCCTGGAGTGGGGTTTACGAGCAGTACTTC
>TRBV20-1|TRBJ2-7|TRBD1|few
CSVSPGQGAGEQYF
TGCAGTGTTAGTCCGGGACAGGGGGCAGGGGAGCAGTACTTC
>TRBV24-1|TRBJ2-1|TRBD2|many
CATSEWTSGDEQFF
TGTGCCACCAGTGAATGGACTAGCGGGGATGAGCAGTTCTTC
>TRBV29-1|TRBJ2-5|NA|many
CSAQTGEGETQYF
TGCAGCGCTCAAACAGGGGAGGGGGAGACCCAGTACTTC
>TRBV7-7|TRBJ2-5|NA|few
CASSLEFKETQYF
TGTGCTAGCAGCTTAGAATTTAAAGAGACCCAGTACTTC
>TRBV27|TRBJ2-1|TRBD1|NA
CASAPGTGFNNEQFF
TGTGCCAGCGCCCCCGGGACAGGGTTTAACAATGAGCAGTTCTTC
>TRBV6-2/TRBV6-3|TRBJ2-7|TRBD1|NA
CASRGQGGKQYF
TGTGCCAGCAGGGGACAGGGAGGGAAGCAGTACTTC
>TRBV30|TRBJ2-3|TRBD2|NA
CAWGTNGGTDTQYF
TGTGCCTGGGGGACTAACGGGGGGACAGATACGCAGTATTTT
>TRBV6-1|TRBJ2-3|NA|many
CASHDSLTDTQYF
TGTGCCAGCCACGACAGCCTCACAGATACGCAGTATTTT
>TRBV18|TRBJ2-4|TRBD1|many
CASSTDRGNIQYF
TGTGCCAGCTCAACGGACAGGGGTAACATTCAGTACTTC
>TRBV7-9|TRBJ2-1|TRBD2|many
CASSHTSVTYNEQFF
TGTGCCAGCAGCCACACTAGCGTCACTTACAATGAGCAGTTCTTC
>TRBV18|TRBJ2-3|TRBD2|NA
CASSPIQREGLGGTDTQYF
TGTGCCAGCTCACCAATCCAGCGGGAGGGCCTGGGAGGAACAGATACGCAGTATTTT
>TRBV9|TRBJ2-5|NA|many
CASGGGRGQTQYF
TGTGCCAGCGGGGGGGGGAGGGGGCAGACCCAGTACTTC
>TRBV24-1|TRBJ2-1|NA|NA
CATSQTFNSYNEQLF
TGTGCCACCAGTCAAACTTTCAACTCCTACAATGAGCAGCTCTTC
>TRBV7-9|TRBJ1-2|NA|many
CASSSTGTLYGYTF
TGTGCCAGCAGCTCCACCGGGACACTTTATGGCTACACCTTC
>TRBV5-1|TRBJ2-6|NA|many
CASSLRGEFGANVLTF
TGCGCCAGCAGCTTGCGGGGCGAGTTTGGGGCCAACGTCCTGACTTTC
>TRBV13|TRBJ2-5|TRBD1|many
CASATGGMGETQYF
TGTGCCAGCGCGACAGGGGGGATGGGGGAGACCCAGTACTTC
>TRBV19|TRBJ1-4|NA|many
CASSTAAATNEKLFF
TGTGCCAGTAGTACGGCGGCTGCAACTAATGAAAAACTGTTTTTT
>TRBV20-1|TRBJ1-1|TRBD1|NA
CSARKTGGVIGTEAFF
TGCAGTGCTAGAAAGACAGGGGGCGTGATAGGGACTGAAGCTTTCTTT
>TRBV19|TRBJ1-3|NA|many
CASSTDSVSGNTIYF
TGTGCCAGTAGTACGGACAGCGTCTCTGGAAACACCATATATTTT
>TRBV4-2|TRBJ1-6|NA|many
CASSQDHAGATYNSPLHF
TGTGCCAGCAGCCAAGATCACGCGGGGGCGACCTATAATTCACCCCTCCACTTT
>TRBV19|TRBJ1-3|NA|many
CASKWGPPTGNTIYF
TGTGCCAGTAAATGGGGGCCGCCGACTGGAAACACCATATATTTT
>TRBV2|TRBJ1-5|NA|few
CASRFQGIQPQHF
TGTGCCAGCAGATTCCAGGGGATTCAGCCCCAGCATTTT
>TRBV3-1|TRBJ2-7|NA|many
CASSLRFKGAYEQYF
TGTGCCAGCAGCCTACGTTTTAAGGGGGCCTACGAGCAGTACTTC
>TRBV6-1|TRBJ1-3|NA|many
CASKPGVVSGNTIYF
TGTGCCAGCAAACCCGGGGTCGTCTCTGGAAACACCATATATTTT
>TRBV30|TRBJ1-4|NA|many
CAWKLDWGTKEKLFF
TGTGCCTGGAAGCTGGACTGGGGAACTAAGGAAAAACTGTTTTTT
>TRBV27|TRBJ1-6|NA|many
CASSPQLGSSYNSPLHF
TGTGCCAGCAGTCCCCAGCTAGGGAGCTCCTATAATTCACCCCTCCACTTT
>TRBV25-1|TRBJ2-7|NA|few
CASSESRTGRDEQYF
TGTGCCAGCAGTGAGTCTAGGACAGGGAGGGACGAGCAGTACTTC
>TRBV10-3|TRBJ1-3|NA|few
CAISGPSSGNTTYF
TGTGCCATCAGCGGGCCTTCCTCTGGAAACACCACATATTTT
>TRBV28|TRBJ1-3|NA|few
CASSPWGNSGNTIYF
TGTGCCAGCAGCCCTTGGGGGAACTCTGGAAACACCATATATTTT
>TRBV29-1|TRBJ2-5|NA|NA
CSVEGRNQETQYF
TGCAGCGTTGAAGGTCGGAACCAAGAGACCCAGTACTTC
>TRBV12-3/TRBV12-4|TRBJ1-5|NA|many
CASSPPGSDQPQHF
TGTGCCAGCAGTCCTCCGGGGTCGGATCAGCCCCAGCATTTT
>TRBV5-1|TRBJ2-1|NA|many
CASSLGAYYNEQFF
TGCGCCAGCAGCTTGGGCGCTTACTACAATGAGCAGTTCTTC
>TRBV12-3/TRBV12-4|TRBJ2-3|NA|many
CASTQWSTDTQYF
TGTGCCAGCACCCAATGGTCGACAGATACGCAGTATTTT
>TRBV12-3/TRBV12-4|TRBJ2-7|TRBD2|NA
CASRRTSGYEQYF
TGTGCCAGCAGAAGGACTAGCGGCTACGAGCAGTACTTC
>TRBV5-1|TRBJ1-1|TRBD1|many
CASSYNPGQGYPGGWTEAFF
TGCGCCAGCAGTTATAACCCGGGACAGGGTTATCCTGGCGGTTGGACTGAAGCTTTCTTT
>TRBV11-2|TRBJ2-2|NA|many
CASSSLVIGELFF
TGTGCCAGCAGCTCACTAGTTATCGGGGAGCTGTTTTTT
>TRBV28|TRBJ1-2|NA|many
CASSFDKAGYTF
TGTGCCAGCAGTTTCGATAAGGCTGGCTACACCTTC
>TRBV5-6|TRBJ2-6|NA|NA
CASSLGQGANVLTF
TGTGCCAGCAGCTTGGGACAAGGGGCCAACGTCCTGACTTTC
>TRBV11-2|TRBJ1-4|TRBD1|many
CASSPQTGGPEKLFF
TGTGCCAGCAGCCCACAGACAGGGGGCCCTGAAAAACTGTTTTTT